One sample yielded the 26 T cell receptor beta chains listed below, sequenced in a study of blood T cells in healthy people across ages. Then a second PCR, running about 6 to 12 cycles, was carried out with a sample-barcoded 5' primer and a J-beta primer mix. Each CDR3 protein is one row after TCRdb ran MiXCR on the 5' RACE reads. This sample yields over 1.5 million distinct CDR3 sequences, of which roughly 50% are seen a single time; over 2% belongs to the top ten. Sequenced material: blood. These receptor sequences come from a woman aged 35 to 49 in good health.

This clonotype was found a few times. This chain's CDR3 is CATRDTSYEQYF. CDR3 in DNA: TGTGCCACCCGGGACACCTCCTACGAGCAGTACTTC. This chain joins TRBV28 and TRBJ2-7; tentative D call: TRBD1 (6 bases). V lost 10 bases to trimming and J lost 0 bases, with 10 bases between them. CDR1 is MDHEN and CDR2 is SYDVKM in the germline V gene. The CDR3 sequence is 12 residues long.

The chain links TRBV10-2 to TRBJ1-1; a weak D match, TRBD1 (6 bases). The CDR3 totals 17 residues. The ends were cut back, 2 bases at V and 0 bases at J, with 16 bases in the middle. Per germline, CDR1 WSHSY and CDR2 SAAADI. DNA for the CDR3: TGCGCCAGCAGTGAGGGGACAAGGGCAGGCATGAACACTGAAGCTTTCTTT. It codes for CASSEGTRAGMNTEAFF.

This clonotype was detected only a few times. The CDR3 nucleotides are TGTGCCAGCAGTGAATATCGGGAAAATGAGCAGTTCTTC. Translating it yields CASSEYRENEQFF. The chain has TRBV25-1 and TRBJ2-1, with D tentatively TRBD2 (5 bases). The CDR3 is 13 residues long. Germline V CDR1 and CDR2: MGHDK, SYGVNS. V lost 0 bases and J 7 bases, leaving 7 bases between the germline ends.

In this sample, this clonotype turned up a few times. This chain joins TRBV29-1 and TRBJ2-3; D tentatively fits TRBD1 or TRBD2 (6 bases each). Germline values: CDR1 SQVTM, CDR2 ANQGSEA. Trimming pared 6 bases from V and 2 bases from J, leaving 12 bases between. This CDR3 has 13 residues. CDR3 region: CSVEGGTTDTQYF. As DNA, the CDR3 is TGCAGCGTGGAGGGGGGAACCACAGATACGCAGTATTTT.

This clonotype was seen more than once but under ten times. This rearrangement joins TRBV24-1 to TRBJ2-6; D possibly uses TRBD1 or TRBD2 (5 bases each). This CDR3 is built from 16 residues. V lost 12 bases and J 0 bases, leaving 17 bases between the germline ends. In germline, CDR1 is KGHDR, CDR2 SFDVKD. The CDR3 DNA reads as TGTGCCGCAGGGACGGACGGATCCTCTGGGGCCAACGTCCTGACTTTC. It yields the protein CAAGTDGSSGANVLTF.

This chain connects TRBV5-1 to TRBJ1-2; D may be TRBD1 (6 bases). CDR1 is SGHRS and CDR2 is YFSETQ in the germline V gene. The V and J ends lost 0 bases and 4 bases respectively, with 16 bases between them. This CDR3 comprises 16 residues. In DNA form, the CDR3 reads TGCGCCAGCAGCTTGGCCCGGCAGGGGACCCCCTATGGCTACACCTTC. Protein product: CASSLARQGTPYGYTF.

J is TRBJ2-5 and V is TRBV9; 7 bases are shared with TRBD1. Looked up from germline, CDR1 is SGDLS and CDR2 is YYNGEE. The CDR3 length is 13 residues. V was pared by 0 bases and J by 11 bases, with 7 bases of the junction left unmatched. The CDR3: CASSVVWEQGQYF. The CDR3 nucleotides are TGTGCCAGCAGCGTAGTTTGGGAACAGGGGCAGTACTTC.

This clonotype was picked up a small number of times. The V call is TRBV7-2, the J call TRBJ2-5; TRBD1 might be the D (6 bases). The V end lost 5 bases, the J end lost 1 base, and 17 bases lay between the germline ends. Germline-derived CDR1 and CDR2 are SGHTA and FQGNSA. This CDR3 is 16 amino acids long. This chain's CDR3 is CASSPGAGRLQETQYF. In DNA form, the CDR3 reads TGTGCCAGCAGCCCAGGGGCAGGAAGACTCCAAGAGACCCAGTACTTC. The full variable domain, in which reference TRBV7-2 and TRBJ2-5 provide the parts outside the CDR3, is GAGVSQSPSNKVTEKGKDVELRCDPISGHTALYWYRQSLGQGLEFLIYFQGNSAPDKSGLPSDRFSAERTGGSVSTLTIQRTQQEDSAVYLCASSPGAGRLQETQYFGPGTRLLVL.

The rearrangement links TRBV15 to TRBJ1-5; D may be TRBD1 (5 bases). Germline V gene lookup returns CDR1 LNHNV and CDR2 YYDKDF (reference sequence). Between the trimmed V and J ends, which lost 8 bases and 4 bases, there was a span of 21 bases. CDR3 length: 16 residues. CDR3 sequence reads: CATETGPGSGNQPQHF. The DNA for the CDR3 is TGTGCCACCGAGACGGGGCCAGGGAGCGGGAATCAGCCCCAGCATTTT.

The chain recombines TRBV10-3 with TRBJ2-7, with D maybe TRBD2 (6 bases). Per germline, CDR1 ENHRY and CDR2 SYGVKD. V lost 6 bases and J lost 0, with 18 bases in between. CDR3 length equals 16 residues. Written as DNA, the CDR3 is TGTGCCATCAGCCCCCCCGGGGGTCTAAGCTCCTACGAGCAGTACTTC. Its translation is CAISPPGGLSSYEQYF.

The chain couples TRBV12-3 or TRBV12-4 to TRBJ1-2; TRBD1 agrees at 7 bases. This CDR3 region has 14 residues. V lost 6 bases and J lost 5; bases outside the gene matches: 9. The CDR3: CASRGDSLQYGYTF. For the CDR3, the DNA is TGTGCCAGCAGGGGGGACAGCCTACAGTATGGCTACACCTTC.

J is TRBJ1-6 and V is TRBV28, with unresolved D. Germline V gene data show CDR1 as MDHEN and CDR2 as SYDVKM. The CDR3 length is 14 residues. With 5 bases removed from V and 9 bases from J, the gap between germline ends came to 14 bases. Here the CDR3 reads CASSAGLEISPLHF. For the CDR3, the DNA is TGTGCCAGCAGTGCGGGCCTTGAGATTTCACCCCTCCACTTT.

This clonotype was detected only a few times. V gene TRBV6-2 or TRBV6-3 combines with J gene TRBJ2-1; 9 bases map to TRBD2. Germline V CDR1 and CDR2: MNHEY, SVGEGT. The junction had 11 bases not matched to a gene; V was cut back by 6 bases and J by 2 bases. The CDR3 extends over 17 amino acids. CDR3 amino acids: CASSPLSGGRTYNEQFF. DNA of the CDR3: TGTGCCAGCAGCCCCCTGAGCGGGGGGCGGACCTACAATGAGCAGTTCTTC.

This chain links TRBV20-1 with TRBJ1-2, with a possible D match to TRBD1 (5 bases). The V end was cut by 3 bases, the J end by 2 bases, with 10 bases between. CDR3 length equals 13 residues. Germline V gives CDR1 DFQATT, CDR2 SNEGSKA (reference sequence). The CDR3, as DNA: TGCAGTGCTAGGGTGGGGCTAAACTATGGCTACACCTTC. This gives the protein CSARVGLNYGYTF.

This clonotype was recorded at least ten times. The V gene is TRBV9, the J gene TRBJ2-1, with D perhaps matching TRBD2 (5 bases). Germline V CDR1 and CDR2: SGDLS, YYNGEE. The V end lost 0 bases, the J end lost 7 bases, and 8 bases lay between the germline ends. This CDR3 is built from 13 residues. In nucleotides, the CDR3 is TGTGCCAGCAGCGTAGTATCGGGGAATGAGCAGTTCTTC. Encoded protein: CASSVVSGNEQFF.

This clonotype has a single count. The chain employs TRBV3-1 and TRBJ2-7; perhaps TRBD1 as D (5 bases). CDR1 LGHDT and CDR2 YNNKEL come from the germline V gene (reference sequence). Deletions cut 4 bases from V and 4 bases from J, with 14 bases between. The CDR3 loop spans 14 amino acids. The CDR3 sequence is CASSPLSTEYEQYF. CDR3 nucleotides: TGTGCCAGCAGCCCACTATCGACAGAATACGAGCAGTACTTC.

The sample holds a few counts of this clonotype. The chain carries TRBV7-2 and TRBJ2-7; 16 bases map to TRBD2. The germline gives CDR1 SGHTA, CDR2 FQGNSA. The CDR3 totals 18 residues. Trimming took 4 bases from V and 0 from J; bases not matched to a gene: 6. The CDR3 coding sequence is TGTGCCAGCAGCTGGGGACTAGCGGGGGGGGAAAGCTCCTACGAGCAGTACTTC. Protein product: CASSWGLAGGESSYEQYF.

This clonotype was observed a few times. V and J are TRBV20-1 and TRBJ2-7; 9 nucleotides agree with TRBD2. Germline loops: CDR1 DFQATT, CDR2 SNEGSKA (reference sequence). The V and J ends lost 1 base and 7 bases, in that order; junction bases with no gene match: 8. This CDR3 contains 14 residues. CDR3 protein: CSARVASGANEQYF. The CDR3 coding sequence is TGCAGTGCTAGAGTGGCTAGCGGGGCTAATGAGCAGTACTTC.

The V and J genes are TRBV29-1 and TRBJ2-7; no definite D call. Germline V gene sequence: CDR1 SQVTM, CDR2 ANQGSEA. This CDR3 contains 13 residues. V dropped 4 bases and J dropped 0 bases, with 10 bases sitting between them. The CDR3 nucleotides are TGCAGCGTTGTATTGTCAGACTCCTACGAGCAGTACTTC. Translation gives CSVVLSDSYEQYF.

With regard to this clonotype: A read error may account for a junction end that differs from germline. The J gene is TRBJ2-5, the V gene TRBV6-1; 8 bases are a match to TRBD2. In germline, CDR1 is MNHNS, CDR2 SASEGT. The CDR3 sequence is 13 residues long. The CDR3 region is CASAAGVRETRYF. The CDR3 DNA reads as TGTGCCAGCGCAGCGGGGGTCAGGGAGACCCGGTACTTC.

The V gene is TRBV4-1, the J gene TRBJ2-5; maybe TRBD2 (6 bases). V lost 9 bases and J 2 bases, leaving 22 bases between the germline ends. The germline gives CDR1 MGHRA, CDR2 YSYEKL. The CDR3 covers 16 residues. CDR3 residues: CASSYPAEGEQETQYF. In nucleotides, the CDR3 is TGCGCCAGTAGCTATCCGGCGGAGGGTGAACAAGAGACCCAGTACTTC.

J is TRBJ2-7 and V is TRBV10-3, with D possibly called TRBD1 or TRBD2 (5 bases each). The DNA matches TRBJ2-5 better at its end, which makes the J call doubtful. The CDR3 extends over 14 amino acids. CDR1 and CDR2 from the germline V gene are ENHRY and SYGVKD. The CDR3 coding sequence is TGTGCCATCCGGGACGGGGCTTATTGGGAGACCCAGTACTTC. Protein sequence: CAIRDGAYWETQYF.

This clonotype was detected only a few times. This chain connects TRBV5-6 to TRBJ2-6; 7 nucleotides agree with TRBD1. The V gene end was trimmed by 4 bases and the J gene end by 1 base; junction bases not matched to a gene: 2. This CDR3 has 15 residues. Germline V gives CDR1 SGHDT, CDR2 YYEEEE. CDR3 region: CASSEGQSGANVLTF. As DNA, the CDR3 is TGTGCCAGCAGCGAGGGACAGTCTGGGGCCAACGTCCTGACTTTC.

The chain is built from TRBV7-9 and TRBJ2-4, with D perhaps matching TRBD1 or TRBD2 (6 bases each). The J call may be wrong; the DNA end is better matched by TRBJ2-7. The CDR3 spans 14 residues. CDR1 is SEHNR, CDR2 FQNEAQ, per germline (reference sequence). CDR3 protein: CASSFERGAREQYF. The CDR3 DNA reads TGTGCCAGCAGCTTTGAGAGGGGGGCGCGCGAGCAGTACTTC.

The genes are TRBV14 and TRBJ1-2; 9 bases agree with TRBD1. Germline V gene data show CDR1 as SGHDN and CDR2 as FVKESK. The CDR3 length is 14 residues. V trimming: 4 bases; J trimming: 4 bases; junction bases outside the gene matches: 4. The CDR3 coding sequence is TGTGCCAGCAGCCGGGACAGGGCGGCCTATGGCTACACCTTC. Translation: CASSRDRAAYGYTF.

J is TRBJ1-5 and V is TRBV7-9; D unresolved. Looked up from germline, CDR1 is SEHNR and CDR2 is FQNEAQ (reference sequence). The CDR3 has 14 residues. Trimming took 6 bases from V and 6 from J, leaving 15 bases between them. The CDR3 sequence: CASSQGGGFQPQHF. The CDR3 region has the DNA TGTGCCAGCAGTCAAGGAGGAGGGTTTCAGCCCCAGCATTTT. The full variable domain, with the rest looked up from reference TRBV7-9 and TRBJ1-5, is DTGVSQNPRHKITKRGQNVTFRCDPISEHNRLYWYRQTLGQGPEFLTYFQNEAQLEKSRLLSDRFSAERPKGSFSTLEIQRTEQGDSAMYLCASSQGGGFQPQHFGDGTRLSIL.